This TCR beta chain was found in a study of blood T cell repertoires in COVID-19. Study as a whole: There were acute and convalescent COVID-19 samples, and they came from the United States, Italy and Spain. T cells, B-cell-depleted T cells, or PBMCs provided the cDNA or gDNA that served as material.

In the authors' methods: Amplification of reference gene primers was used by the study to estimate nucleated cell counts. Measured with immunoSEQ multiplex PCR; TCRdb has only the in-frame clones, and not every one. That table furnishes V, J and clone size, whereas the DNA furnished D and trimming. The sample lists 250,000 to 300,000 clones, roughly 86% occurring once. This clone was detected only once. V was pared by 4 bases and J by 2 bases, with 10 bases between. The germline CDR1 and CDR2 sequences are SGHDT and YYEEEE. CDR3 length equals 13 residues. The rearrangement uses TRBV5-6 and TRBJ2-7, with D unresolved. The source of this sequence is a man between 18 and 35 years old with active or convalescent COVID-19. What was sequenced was peripheral blood. The CDR3 reads CASSRAIPYEQYF. CDR3 DNA sequence: TGTGCCAGCAGCCGAGCTATACCCTACGAGCAGTACTTC.